One and the same sample provided the 15 T cell receptor beta chains below, sequenced in a study of CD8+CD57+ T cells in acquired aplastic anemia. Genomic DNA, serving as template, underwent TCR beta VDJ and CDR3 profiling. TCRdb fed the reads into MiXCR, producing one record per CDR3 protein. The profile shows about 170,000 distinct CDR3 sequences, about three fifths of them singletons. Sequenced material: sorted CD4+, CD8+, or CD8+CD57+ T cells (not recorded which) from PBMCs. Receptors were obtained from a human donor in good health.

This clonotype was observed a few times. The CDR3 region has the DNA TGCAGCGTTCGGACAGTTACCTCCACAGATACGCAGTATTTT. Its protein product is CSVRTVTSTDTQYF. The rearrangement joins TRBV29-1 to TRBJ2-3, with D maybe TRBD1 (6 bases). The germline CDR1 and CDR2 sequences are SQVTM and ANQGSEA. V gave up 5 bases and J gave up 2 bases, with 14 bases separating them. The CDR3 length is 14 residues.

This clonotype was observed many times. Here the CDR3 DNA reads TGCGCCAGCAGCCAGATGGGACAGGGGAACTACGAGCAGTACTTC. This encodes CASSQMGQGNYEQYF. The chain has TRBV4-1 and TRBJ2-7; TRBD1 aligns across 10 bases. CDR3 length: 15 amino acids. Germline trimming cut 3 bases from V and 3 bases from J; bases unmatched to any gene: 5. Germline values: CDR1 MGHRA, CDR2 YSYEKL.

Note on this clonotype: In this CDR3 the conserved last residue, phenylalanine or tryptophan, is missing, so a read error is likely. It is unclear where the CDR3 begins or ends on the DNA, so no DNA is shown, and the CDR3 is as TCRdb lists it. The V call is TRBV12-3 or TRBV12-4, the J call TRBJ1-5. The CDR3 comprises 10 residues, both ends counted. CDR3 sequence: CASSFGPRDY.

The V call is TRBV15, the J call TRBJ1-1; no firm D call. Germline-derived CDR1 and CDR2 are LNHNV and YYDKDF (reference sequence). There are 15 residues in the CDR3. V was cut by 3 bases and J by 4 bases, with 15 bases left in between. The CDR3 loop is CATSRDHKVGTEAFF. CDR3 sequence (DNA): TGTGCCACCAGCAGGGATCACAAGGTGGGCACTGAAGCTTTCTTT.

This clonotype has at least ten counts. J is TRBJ2-7 and V is TRBV6-5; 7 nucleotides match TRBD2. The germline gives CDR1 MNHEY, CDR2 SVGAGI. The V and J ends lost 2 bases and 3 bases, in that order; junction bases with no gene match: 1. The CDR3 totals 13 residues. The CDR3 coding sequence is TGTGCCAGCAGTTACGGGGGGGACTACGAGCAGTACTTC. The encoded protein is CASSYGGDYEQYF.

This clonotype showed up just once. This chain links TRBV7-8 with TRBJ1-5; D is unclear. CDR3 size: 12 residues. The V gene lost 8 bases and the J gene lost 1 base, with 6 bases spanning the gap. CDR1 is SGHVS and CDR2 is FQNEAQ in the germline V gene. The CDR3 loop reads CASGSSNQPQHF. DNA of the CDR3: TGTGCCAGCGGATCAAGCAATCAGCCCCAGCATTTT.

The chain couples TRBV20-1 to TRBJ1-1; D not certain. Germline V gives CDR1 DFQATT, CDR2 SNEGSKA (reference sequence). Trimming took off 2 bases at V and 5 bases at J, with 3 bases between the two ends. The CDR3 loop spans 10 amino acids. CDR3: CSARRTEAFF. As DNA, the CDR3 is TGCAGTGCTAGAAGGACTGAAGCTTTCTTT.

The V and J genes are TRBV29-1 and TRBJ1-2, with TRBD1 identical over 7 bases. The CDR3 sequence is 13 residues long. Unmatched junction bases numbered 7, after V lost 6 bases and J lost 3 bases. The V gene's germline CDR1 is SQVTM and CDR2 ANQGSEA. The CDR3 spells CSVIPGQYYGYTF. CDR3 nucleotide sequence: TGCAGCGTGATACCGGGACAGTACTATGGCTACACCTTC.

This chain connects TRBV29-1 to TRBJ2-7, with D hard to call. CDR1 SQVTM and CDR2 ANQGSEA come from the germline V gene. This CDR3 comprises 13 residues. Trimming cost V 4 bases and J 3 bases, with 13 bases left between them. This chain's CDR3 is CSVAESIIYEQYF. CDR3 in DNA: TGCAGCGTTGCCGAGTCGATAATCTACGAGCAGTACTTC.

The chain employs TRBV10-1 and TRBJ2-3; D uncertain. The CDR3 is made up of 13 amino acids. Per the germline V gene, CDR1 is WNHNN and CDR2 is SYGVQD (reference sequence). Trimming pared 7 bases from V and 6 bases from J, leaving 14 bases between. CDR3 nucleotide sequence: TGCGCCAGCACAATACGGCTGGAGGATACGCAGTATTTT. It encodes CASTIRLEDTQYF.

This chain connects TRBV7-3 to TRBJ1-1; D gene ambiguous. Trimming stripped 5 bases from V and 1 base from J, with 14 bases between. From germline, CDR1 is SGHTA and CDR2 FQGTGA. The CDR3 has 15 amino acids. The CDR3 nucleotides read TGTGCCAGCAGCCCAATGCCGGACGGGAACACTGAAGCTTTCTTT. Protein sequence: CASSPMPDGNTEAFF.

The chain couples TRBV7-2 to TRBJ2-1; D remains unclear. CDR3 length equals 13 residues. The V end lost 8 bases, the J end lost 5 bases, and 13 bases lay between the germline ends. Germline CDR1 reads SGHTA; CDR2 reads FQGNSA. The CDR3 is CASSSGMDNEQFF. The CDR3 bases are TGTGCCAGCTCCTCGGGTATGGACAATGAGCAGTTCTTC.

In this sample, this clonotype turned up many times. V usage is TRBV7-6 and J usage is TRBJ2-2, with 10 bases identical to TRBD1. CDR1 is SGHVS, CDR2 FNYEAQ, per germline. After removal of 8 bases from V and 1 base from J, the junction contained 10 bases not matched to a gene. The CDR3 totals 17 residues. DNA for the CDR3: TGTGCCAGCCGTACCGGGACAGGGGCTATGAACACCGGGGAGCTGTTTTTT. Translation: CASRTGTGAMNTGELFF.

V is TRBV2 and J is TRBJ1-2, with 7 bases lining up with TRBD1. The CDR3 has 14 residues. CDR1 SNHLY and CDR2 FYNNEI come from the germline V gene. With V trimmed by 2 bases and J by 7 bases, 7 bases remained unmatched. This chain's CDR3 is CASSESEGARGYTF. In DNA, the CDR3 is TGTGCCAGCAGTGAAAGCGAGGGGGCGCGTGGCTACACCTTC.

Ten or more counts support this clonotype. The chain uses TRBV20-1 and TRBJ2-7; 7 nucleotides line up with TRBD1. This CDR3 region has 13 residues. Losses at the gene ends were 6 bases for V and 0 bases for J; bases not matched to a gene: 5. Germline V gene lookup returns CDR1 DFQATT and CDR2 SNEGSKA (reference sequence). The CDR3 DNA follows: TGCAGTGCCCCCGGGACAGACTCCTACGAGCAGTACTTC. Translated, it gives CSAPGTDSYEQYF.